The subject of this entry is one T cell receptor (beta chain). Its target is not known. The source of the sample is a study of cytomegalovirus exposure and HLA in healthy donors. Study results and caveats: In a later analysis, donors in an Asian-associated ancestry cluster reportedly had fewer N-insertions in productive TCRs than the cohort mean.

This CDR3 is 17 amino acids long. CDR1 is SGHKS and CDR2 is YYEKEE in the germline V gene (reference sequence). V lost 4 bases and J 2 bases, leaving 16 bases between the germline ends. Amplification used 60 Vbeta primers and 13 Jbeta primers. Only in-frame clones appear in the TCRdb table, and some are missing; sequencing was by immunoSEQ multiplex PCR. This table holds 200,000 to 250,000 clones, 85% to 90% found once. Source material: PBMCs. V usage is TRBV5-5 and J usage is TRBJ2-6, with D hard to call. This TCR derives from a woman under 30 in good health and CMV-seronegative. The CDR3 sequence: CASSPGLPVAGANVLTF. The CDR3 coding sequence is TGTGCCAGCAGCCCTGGTCTACCGGTAGCTGGGGCCAACGTCCTGACTTTC.